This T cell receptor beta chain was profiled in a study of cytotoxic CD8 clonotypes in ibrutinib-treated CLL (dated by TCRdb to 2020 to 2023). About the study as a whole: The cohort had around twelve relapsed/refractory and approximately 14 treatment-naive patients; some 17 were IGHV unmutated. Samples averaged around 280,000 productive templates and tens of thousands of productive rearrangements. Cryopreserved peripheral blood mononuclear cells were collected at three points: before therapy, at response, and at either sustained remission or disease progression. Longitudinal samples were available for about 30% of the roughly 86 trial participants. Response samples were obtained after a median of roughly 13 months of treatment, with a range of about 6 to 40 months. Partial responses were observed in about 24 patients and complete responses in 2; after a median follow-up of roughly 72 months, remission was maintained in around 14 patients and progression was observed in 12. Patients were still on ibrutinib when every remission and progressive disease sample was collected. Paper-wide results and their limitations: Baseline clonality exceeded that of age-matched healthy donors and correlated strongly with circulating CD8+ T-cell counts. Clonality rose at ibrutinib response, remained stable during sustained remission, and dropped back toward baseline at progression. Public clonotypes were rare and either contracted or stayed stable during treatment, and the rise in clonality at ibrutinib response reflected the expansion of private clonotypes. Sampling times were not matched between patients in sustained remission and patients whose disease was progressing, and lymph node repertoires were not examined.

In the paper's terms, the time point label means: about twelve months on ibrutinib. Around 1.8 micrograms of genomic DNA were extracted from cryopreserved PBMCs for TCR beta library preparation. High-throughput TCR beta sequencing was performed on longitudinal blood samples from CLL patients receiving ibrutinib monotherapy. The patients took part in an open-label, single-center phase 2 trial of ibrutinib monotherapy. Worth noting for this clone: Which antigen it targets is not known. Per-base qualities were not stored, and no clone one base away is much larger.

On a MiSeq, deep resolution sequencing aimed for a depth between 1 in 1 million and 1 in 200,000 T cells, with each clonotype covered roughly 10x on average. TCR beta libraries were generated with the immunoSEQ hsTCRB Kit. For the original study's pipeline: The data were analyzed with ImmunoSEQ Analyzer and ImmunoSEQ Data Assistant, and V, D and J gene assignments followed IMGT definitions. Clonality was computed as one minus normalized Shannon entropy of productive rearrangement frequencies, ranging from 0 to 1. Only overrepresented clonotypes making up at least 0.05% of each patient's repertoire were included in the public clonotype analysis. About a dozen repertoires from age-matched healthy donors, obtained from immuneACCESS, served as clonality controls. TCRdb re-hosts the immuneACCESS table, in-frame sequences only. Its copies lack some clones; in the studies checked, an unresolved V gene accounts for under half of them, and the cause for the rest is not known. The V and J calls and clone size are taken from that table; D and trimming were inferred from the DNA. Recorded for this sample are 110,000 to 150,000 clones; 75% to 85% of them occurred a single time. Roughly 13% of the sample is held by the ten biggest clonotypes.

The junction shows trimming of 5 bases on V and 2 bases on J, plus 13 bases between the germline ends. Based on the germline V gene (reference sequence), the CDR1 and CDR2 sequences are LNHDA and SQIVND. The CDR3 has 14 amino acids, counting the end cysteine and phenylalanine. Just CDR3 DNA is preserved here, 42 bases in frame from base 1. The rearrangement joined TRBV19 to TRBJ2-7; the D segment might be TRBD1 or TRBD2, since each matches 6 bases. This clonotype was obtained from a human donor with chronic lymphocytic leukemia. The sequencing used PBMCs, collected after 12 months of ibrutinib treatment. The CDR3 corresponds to CASSSSGGTYEQYF. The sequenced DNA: TGTGCCAGTAGTTCCTCCGGGGGCACCTACGAGCAGTACTTC.